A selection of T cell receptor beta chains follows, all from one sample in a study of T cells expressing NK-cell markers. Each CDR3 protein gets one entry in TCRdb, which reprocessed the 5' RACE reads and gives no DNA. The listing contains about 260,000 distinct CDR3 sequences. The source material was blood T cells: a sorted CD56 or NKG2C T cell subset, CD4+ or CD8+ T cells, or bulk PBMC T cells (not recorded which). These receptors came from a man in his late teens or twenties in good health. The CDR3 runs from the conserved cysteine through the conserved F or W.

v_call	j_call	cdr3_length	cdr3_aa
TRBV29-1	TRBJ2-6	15	CSVGQGGGGANVLTF
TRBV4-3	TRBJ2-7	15	CASSQGHRGRDEQYF
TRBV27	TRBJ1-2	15	CASSPGLADRAGYTF
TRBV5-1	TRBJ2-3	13	CASSLDDSDTQYF
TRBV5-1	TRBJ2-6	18	CASSSLGQGADGANVLTF
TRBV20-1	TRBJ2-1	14	CSAQTAGRFSEQFF
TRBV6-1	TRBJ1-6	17	CASSENLRVRRNSPLHF
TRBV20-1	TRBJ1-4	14	CSAPPGQLNEKLFF
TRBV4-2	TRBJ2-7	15	CASSQEEMQSYEQYF
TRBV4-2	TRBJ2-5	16	CASSQVPGLGKETQYF
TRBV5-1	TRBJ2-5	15	CASSTPTGPGETQYF
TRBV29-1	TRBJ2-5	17	CSVGTISSGRFSETQYF
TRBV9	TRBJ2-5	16	CASSVAGLDRVETQYF
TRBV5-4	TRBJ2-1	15	CASSLGGPNDNEQFF
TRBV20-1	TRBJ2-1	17	CSAIIAGVEKTYNEQFF
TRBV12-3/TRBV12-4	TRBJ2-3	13	CASRASGTDTQYF
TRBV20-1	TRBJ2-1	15	CSARGAGIGYNEQFF
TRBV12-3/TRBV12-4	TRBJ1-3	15	CASSLGTGVRNTIYF
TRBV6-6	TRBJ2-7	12	CGVGLAGYEQYF
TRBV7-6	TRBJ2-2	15	CASSLVDRAFGELFF
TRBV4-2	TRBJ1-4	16	CASSQNPGRNNEKLFF
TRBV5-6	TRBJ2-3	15	CASSTKREGIDTQYF
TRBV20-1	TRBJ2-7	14	CSASPWDRVYEQYF
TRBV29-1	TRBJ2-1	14	CSVIWRGRAVEQFF
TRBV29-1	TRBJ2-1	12	CSVEEVDREQFF
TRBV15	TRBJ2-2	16	CATSREVGINTGELFF
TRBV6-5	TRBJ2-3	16	CASSYSHRRGTDTQYF
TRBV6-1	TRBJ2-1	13	CASTSLRGHEQFF
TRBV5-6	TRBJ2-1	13	CASSYKKGNEQFF